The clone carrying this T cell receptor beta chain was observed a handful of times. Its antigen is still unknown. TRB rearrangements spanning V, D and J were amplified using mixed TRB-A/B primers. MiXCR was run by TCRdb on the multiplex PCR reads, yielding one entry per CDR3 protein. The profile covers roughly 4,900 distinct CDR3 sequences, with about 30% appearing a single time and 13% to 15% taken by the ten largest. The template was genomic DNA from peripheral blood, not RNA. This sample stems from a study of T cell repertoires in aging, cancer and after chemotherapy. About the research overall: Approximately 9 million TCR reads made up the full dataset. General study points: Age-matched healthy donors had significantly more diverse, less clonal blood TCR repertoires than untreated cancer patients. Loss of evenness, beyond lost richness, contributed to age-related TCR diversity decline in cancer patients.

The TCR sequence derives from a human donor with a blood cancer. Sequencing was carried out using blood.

Here the CDR3 DNA reads TGTGCCAGCGGGGGCACTGAAGCTTTCTTT. This translates into CASGGTEAFF. This chain uses TRBV6-5 with TRBJ1-1, with D tentatively TRBD1 (5 bases). V dropped 8 bases and J dropped 4 bases, with 5 bases sitting between them. The CDR3 contains 10 residues. The germline V gene encodes CDR1 MNHEY and CDR2 SVGAGI.